This T cell receptor (beta chain) appears in the sequencing data of a study of blood T cell repertoires in COVID-19. Whole-study context: COVID-19 samples from acute and convalescent phases originated in the United States, Italy and Spain. Sample material is recorded as cDNA or gDNA derived from T cells, B-cell-depleted T cells, or PBMCs.

The CDR3 sequence is 14 residues long. The germline CDR1 and CDR2 sequences are SGHAT and FQNNGV. V was clipped by 4 bases and J by 0 bases, with 7 bases between them. Original methodology: Amplification with reference gene primers provided the estimates of nucleated cell counts. Libraries were prepared by immunoSEQ multiplex PCR; TCRdb keeps only in-frame clonotypes and omits some of them. V and J calls and clone size follow that table, whereas D and trimming were derived from the DNA. This table holds around 190,000 clones, around nine tenths found once. Sequencing was carried out using peripheral blood. The rearrangement joins TRBV11-2 to TRBJ1-3, with D hard to call. This receptor was obtained from a man in his late teens or twenties with active or convalescent COVID-19. The CDR3 loop reads CASSSGGSGNTIYF. In DNA, the CDR3 is TGTGCCAGCAGCTCTGGAGGCTCTGGAAACACCATATATTTT.